Listed below are T cell receptor beta chains from one sample, sequenced in a study of blood T cell repertoires in COVID-19. The data were produced by immunoSEQ multiplex PCR, yet TCRdb's version contains in-frame clones alone and is incomplete. The profile shows 90,000 to 100,000 clones, roughly 89% of them singletons. Material for sequencing was peripheral blood. The receptors shown here come from a man aged 70 or older with active or convalescent COVID-19. Both conserved end residues are part of each CDR3. A D gene is named only where the DNA matches it firmly. Clone size appears in some rows only: once, few, many, or a class for an expanded clone.

V gene	D gene	J gene	clone size	CDR3 DNA	CDR3 protein
TRBV5-1	TRBD1	TRBJ1-5	.	TGCGCCAGCAGCTTGGCAGGGGGCGAGCAGCCCCAGCATTTT	CASSLAGGEQPQHF
TRBV7-2	TRBD2	TRBJ2-4	.	TGTGCCAGCAGCTTAGGGACTAGCGGGGGCTGGGCCAAAAACATTCAGTACTTC	CASSLGTSGGWAKNIQYF
TRBV2	.	TRBJ2-7	.	TGTGCCAGCGGCACCTACGAGCAGTACTTC	CASGTYEQYF
TRBV7-2	.	TRBJ2-3	.	TGTGCCAGCAGCTTAATTAACTACATGGATACGCAGTATTTT	CASSLINYMDTQYF
TRBV19	.	TRBJ1-1	.	TGTGCCAGTAGTGTCCTGACAGCAAACACTGAAGCTTTCTTT	CASSVLTANTEAFF
TRBV4-1	TRBD2	TRBJ2-5	.	TGCGCCAGCAGCCGGTGGACTAGCGGGGGGGCCGGAGAGACCCAGTACTTC	CASSRWTSGGAGETQYF
TRBV2	TRBD1	TRBJ1-2	.	TGTGCCAGCAGTGGACAGGGGGCGAACTATGGCTACACCTTC	CASSGQGANYGYTF
TRBV18	.	TRBJ1-1	.	TGTGCCAGCTCACAGACTTGGGGGGAGGGCACTGAAGCTTTCTTT	CASSQTWGEGTEAFF
TRBV7-8	.	TRBJ1-6	.	TGTGCCAGCAGCCGGGCGACAGTTAATAATTCACCCCTCCACTTT	CASSRATVNNSPLHF
TRBV7-8	TRBD2	TRBJ2-5	.	TGTGCCAGCAGCCCACGGGCGGGGGGGCCGGAGGAGACCCAGTACTTC	CASSPRAGGPEETQYF
TRBV5-4	.	TRBJ1-1	.	TGTGCCAGCAGCTTGCTATCTCCGATGAACACTGAAGCTTTCTTT	CASSLLSPMNTEAFF
TRBV2	.	TRBJ2-3	.	TGTGCCACCAGGACGGGGATAATCGATACGCAGTATTTT	CATRTGIIDTQYF
TRBV19	.	TRBJ1-6	.	TGTGCCAGTAGCTCCGGGACGGGGGTTTCACCCCTCCACTTT	CASSSGTGVSPLHF
TRBV28	.	TRBJ1-2	.	TGTGCCAGCAGTTTAGGACAGAAGGGCTACACCTTC	CASSLGQKGYTF
TRBV11-2	.	TRBJ2-1	.	TGTGCCAGCAGCTTAGGAGTTTACAATGAGCAGTTCTTC	CASSLGVYNEQFF
TRBV5-1	TRBD2	TRBJ2-2	.	TGCGCCAGCAGCTTGTCGGGGAGGGTCGGGGAGCTGTTTTTT	CASSLSGRVGELFF
TRBV5-1	.	TRBJ1-1	.	TGCGCCAGCAGCTTGGACAGAGAAGCTTTCTTT	CASSLDREAFF
TRBV5-4	.	TRBJ1-1	.	TGTGCCAGCAGCCCACCCCCCGGGGGAGGGACTGAAGCTTTCTTT	CASSPPPGGGTEAFF
TRBV5-8	.	TRBJ1-4	once	TGTGCCAGCAGCTTGCATGCAACTAATGAAAAACTGTTTTTT	CASSLHATNEKLFF
TRBV5-5	TRBD1	TRBJ1-1	.	TGTGCCAGCAGCTCGAAGACAGGGGGCGAGACTGAAGCTTTCTTT	CASSSKTGGETEAFF
TRBV7-8	.	TRBJ2-6	.	TGTGCCAGCAGCCGAGAGGGGGTCCTGACTTTC	CASSREGVLTF
TRBV5-4	TRBD1	TRBJ1-5	.	TGTGCCAGCAGCTGGCCAAGGGACAGGGAACCCCCGGGTCCCCAGCATTTT	CASSWPRDREPPGPQHF
TRBV6-5	TRBD2	TRBJ2-7	.	TGTGCCAGCAGTTACTCACCTAGCGGGGGGAGCGAGCAGTACTTC	CASSYSPSGGSEQYF
TRBV28	.	TRBJ1-5	.	TGTGCCAGCAGTTTAAGGGGCCAGCCCCAGCATTTT	CASSLRGQPQHF
TRBV12-3/TRBV12-4	.	TRBJ1-1	.	TGTGCCAGCAGTTTGGGGGGGCCCACTGAAGCTTTCTTT	CASSLGGPTEAFF
TRBV19	TRBD1	TRBJ1-2	.	TGTGCCAGTAGTCCAACGGGACAGGGGCAAGGCTACACCTTC	CASSPTGQGQGYTF
TRBV10-3	TRBD1	TRBJ2-7	.	TGTGCCATCCTACAGGGGGTATCCTACGAGCAGTACTTC	CAILQGVSYEQYF
TRBV11-2	.	TRBJ2-7	.	TGTGCCAGCACCCCCGGCTTCGGGTCCCCCACGGGCGAGCAGTACTTC	CASTPGFGSPTGEQYF
TRBV7-2	TRBD2	TRBJ2-5	few	TGTGCCAGCAGCATCAGAGCGGGGGGGCAAGAGACCCAGTACTTC	CASSIRAGGQETQYF
TRBV5-1	.	TRBJ1-1	.	TGCGCCAGCAGCTTGACCGGGTACACTGAAGCTTTCTTT	CASSLTGYTEAFF
TRBV20-1	TRBD2	TRBJ2-1	.	TGCAGTGCTAGTCGGCGGAGCGGGGCCACCTACAATGAGCAGTTCTTC	CSASRRSGATYNEQFF
TRBV5-6	.	TRBJ2-3	.	TGTGCCAGCAGCTCCCTCCGACAGTTTAGCACAGATACGCAGTATTTT	CASSSLRQFSTDTQYF
TRBV20-1	.	TRBJ2-7	.	TGCAGTGCTAGTACAGCCTCCTACGAGCAGTACTTC	CSASTASYEQYF
TRBV6-2/TRBV6-3	.	TRBJ2-7	few	TGTGCCAGCGGCCCTAATCTAGCGAACACTCACGAGCAGTACTTC	CASGPNLANTHEQYF
TRBV27	.	TRBJ1-6	.	TGTGCCAGCTCGAGGGGGGGGCAGAATTCACCCCTCCACTTT	CASSRGGQNSPLHF
TRBV25-1	.	TRBJ2-5	.	TGTGCCAGCAGTGCCCCAGGGAACCAGTGGACCCAGTACTTC	CASSAPGNQWTQYF
TRBV7-2	.	TRBJ1-3	.	TGTGCCAGCACACGATCGGGGGGTACAGGAAACACCATATATTTT	CASTRSGGTGNTIYF
TRBV19	.	TRBJ1-1	.	TGTGCCAGTAGTATAGTGGGTCGCGGCACTGAAGCTTTCTTT	CASSIVGRGTEAFF
TRBV6-5	.	TRBJ2-5	.	TGTGCCAGCAGCGTACAAGAGACCCAGTACTTC	CASSVQETQYF
TRBV6-6	TRBD1	TRBJ1-5	.	TGTGCCAGCAGTTACCCAACAGGGGGAAGCAATCAGCCCCAGCATTTT	CASSYPTGGSNQPQHF
TRBV9	.	TRBJ2-1	.	TGTGCCAGCAGCGTAGTAACGGGAGTATACAATGAGCAGTTCTTC	CASSVVTGVYNEQFF
TRBV3-1/TRBV3-2	.	TRBJ1-1	.	TGTGCCAGCAGCCAAGACACCCCCGACAGGAGTTACACTGAAGCTTTCTTT	CASSQDTPDRSYTEAFF
TRBV11-2	TRBD1	TRBJ1-4	.	TGTGCCAGCAGCTCCCCTAGAGGGACAGGGGGTTCCGGGGAAAAACTGTTTTTT	CASSSPRGTGGSGEKLFF
TRBV27	TRBD1	TRBJ2-1	once	TGTGCCAGCAGTTTATCGACAGGGAGCTCCTACAATGAGCAGTTCTTC	CASSLSTGSSYNEQFF
TRBV7-3	.	TRBJ1-2	.	TGTGCCAGCAGCTTAACGTCAGGGAACTATGGCTACACCTTC	CASSLTSGNYGYTF
TRBV7-9	.	TRBJ1-4	.	TGTGCCAGCAGCTTAGGAGAGGCAACTAATGAAAAACTGTTTTTT	CASSLGEATNEKLFF
TRBV18	TRBD2	TRBJ2-2	.	TGTGCCAGCTCACCTACTAGCGGGGAAACGACCGGGGAGCTGTTTTTT	CASSPTSGETTGELFF
TRBV7-2	.	TRBJ1-1	.	TGTGCCAGCAGCTTAATGGGTGCGAGGGACACTGAAGCTTTCTTT	CASSLMGARDTEAFF